What follows are 10 T cell receptor beta chains derived from one specimen sequenced in a study of blood T cell repertoires in COVID-19. Assay: immunoSEQ multiplex PCR; the TCRdb copy retains only in-frame clones and omits some. Of approximately 400,000 clones listed, roughly four fifths were seen once; the top ten hold about 4.9%. The sample was PBMCs or T cells enriched from blood (not recorded which). These receptors were taken from a woman between 45 and 65 years old who had recovered from COVID-19.

The chain recombines TRBV30 with TRBJ1-2; maybe TRBD1 (6 bases). The ends were cut back, 0 bases at V and 5 bases at J, with 19 bases in the middle. CDR3 length: 16 residues. CDR1 GTSNPN and CDR2 SVGIG come from the germline V gene (reference sequence). CDR3 amino acids: CAWSVRSGAIRYGYTF. DNA of the CDR3: TGTGCCTGGAGTGTTCGGTCAGGGGCGATAAGGTATGGCTACACCTTC.

The chain joins TRBV30 to TRBJ1-5, with D uncertain. CDR1 GTSNPN and CDR2 SVGIG come from the germline V gene (reference sequence). Trimming took off 0 bases at V and 2 bases at J, with 8 bases between the two ends. The length of the CDR3 is 14 residues. This chain's CDR3 is CAWSVSRRNQPQHF. In DNA form, the CDR3 reads TGTGCCTGGAGTGTATCGAGGCGCAATCAGCCCCAGCATTTT.

This clone was recorded many times. This chain links TRBV24-1 with TRBJ2-1; the match to TRBD1 covers 10 bases. The CDR3 length is 15 residues. V was pared by 4 bases and J by 8 bases, with 7 bases of the junction left unmatched. Germline lookup yields CDR1 KGHDR and CDR2 SFDVKD. Here the CDR3 reads CATSESGTGVDEQFF. The CDR3 region has the DNA TGTGCCACCAGTGAGTCCGGGACAGGGGTGGATGAGCAGTTCTTC.

The chain combines TRBV5-4 with TRBJ1-4, with a weak D call TRBD1 (5 bases). The germline CDR1 and CDR2 sequences are SGHNT and YYREEE (reference sequence). This CDR3 is 14 amino acids long. V dropped 2 bases and J dropped 4 bases, with 9 bases sitting between them. The CDR3 sequence is CASSLDSFNEKLFF. The CDR3 DNA reads TGTGCCAGCAGCTTAGACAGCTTTAATGAAAAACTGTTTTTT. The whole variable domain, remainder taken from reference TRBV5-4 and TRBJ1-4, is ETGVTQSPTHLIKTRGQQVTLRCSSQSGHNTVSWYQQALGQGPQFIFQYYREEENGRGNFPPRFSGLQFPNYSSELNVNALELDDSALYLCASSLDSFNEKLFFGSGTQLSVL.

CDR3 loop: CASSHTTAGRGDTQYF. DNA of the CDR3: TGTGCCAGCAGCCATACTACAGCGGGAAGGGGAGATACGCAGTATTTT. The chain uses TRBV3-1 (or the pseudogene TRBV3-2) and TRBJ2-3, with 7 bases that match TRBD2. This CDR3 has 16 amino acids. J gave up 5 bases and V 3 bases, and 11 bases lay outside the gene matches. Germline CDR1 reads LGHDT; CDR2 reads YNNKEL (reference sequence).

The chain recombines TRBV11-2 with TRBJ2-7; 7 nucleotides match TRBD1. Germline V gives CDR1 SGHAT, CDR2 FQNNGV. V was pared by 3 bases and J by 2 bases, with 4 bases of the junction left unmatched. The CDR3 is 14 amino acids. CDR3: CASSLTGTAYEQYF. The CDR3 DNA sequence: TGTGCCAGCAGCTTGACAGGGACGGCCTACGAGCAGTACTTC.

The chain is built from TRBV5-1 and TRBJ2-2, with TRBD1 matching 9 bases. The J segment lost 1 base and the V segment lost 4 bases, leaving 14 bases of the junction unmatched. The germline V gene has CDR1 SGHRS and CDR2 YFSETQ. The CDR3 length is 19 residues. CDR3 DNA sequence: TGCGCCAGCAGCCGCGATTATTATAGGACAGGGGAGAACACCGGGGAGCTGTTTTTT. Encoded protein: CASSRDYYRTGENTGELFF.

The V and J genes are TRBV7-9 and TRBJ1-2; D uncertain. V gave up 5 bases and J gave up 5 bases, with 12 bases separating them. The CDR3 is 13 amino acids. In germline, CDR1 is SEHNR, CDR2 FQNEAQ (reference sequence). CDR3 region: CASSLGQIYGYTF. CDR3 coding DNA: TGTGCCAGCAGCCTAGGGCAGATTTATGGCTACACCTTC.

The chain has TRBV11-2 and TRBJ1-2, with D possibly matching TRBD1 (6 bases). The germline V gene has CDR1 SGHAT and CDR2 FQNNGV. Deletions cut 5 bases from V and 6 bases from J, with 16 bases between. CDR3 size: 14 residues. The CDR3 nucleotides are TGTGCCAGCAGCCCGGGACACCCTGGGAATGGCTACACCTTC. It translates to CASSPGHPGNGYTF.

CDR3 sequence reads: CASHRQGEQYF. The CDR3 region has the DNA TGTGCCAGCCACCGTCAGGGCGAGCAGTACTTC. V and J are TRBV6-5 and TRBJ2-7, with D perhaps matching TRBD1 (5 bases). Trimming stripped 8 bases from V and 6 bases from J, with 11 bases between. From germline, CDR1 is MNHEY and CDR2 SVGAGI. This CDR3 is 11 amino acids long.